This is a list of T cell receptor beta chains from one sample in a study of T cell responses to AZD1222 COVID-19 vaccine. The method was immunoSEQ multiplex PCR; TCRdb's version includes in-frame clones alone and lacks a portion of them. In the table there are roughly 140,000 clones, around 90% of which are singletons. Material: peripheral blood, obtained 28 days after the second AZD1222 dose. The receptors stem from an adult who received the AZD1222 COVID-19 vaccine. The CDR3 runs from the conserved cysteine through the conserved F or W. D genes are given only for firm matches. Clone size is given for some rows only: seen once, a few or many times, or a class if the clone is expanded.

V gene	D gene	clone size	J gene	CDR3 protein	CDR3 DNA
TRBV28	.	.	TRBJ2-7	CASSFLYEQYF	TGTGCCAGCAGTTTTCTCTACGAGCAGTACTTC
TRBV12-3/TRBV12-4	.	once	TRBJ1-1	CASRKTGFTEAFF	TGTGCCAGCAGGAAAACAGGGTTCACTGAAGCTTTCTTT
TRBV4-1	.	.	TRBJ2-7	CASSQDSANTIYYEQYF	TGCGCCAGCAGCCAAGATTCGGCCAATACTATTTACTACGAGCAGTACTTC
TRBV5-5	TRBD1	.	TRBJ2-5	CASSLRGSTTGETQYF	TGTGCCAGCAGCCTCAGGGGGAGTACGACGGGAGAGACCCAGTACTTC
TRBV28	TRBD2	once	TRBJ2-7	CASRGLAAEQYF	TGTGCCAGCAGGGGACTAGCGGCCGAGCAGTACTTC
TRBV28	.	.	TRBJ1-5	CASSPSLIRSGTNQPQHF	TGTGCCAGCAGTCCATCCCTCATTCGGTCTGGTACTAATCAGCCCCAGCATTTT
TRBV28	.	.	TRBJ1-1	CASSLYGDMNTEAFF	TGTGCCAGCAGTTTATACGGGGACATGAACACTGAAGCTTTCTTT
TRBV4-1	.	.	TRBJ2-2	CASRQDPNTGELFF	TGCGCCAGCCGACAGGATCCGAACACCGGGGAGCTGTTTTTT
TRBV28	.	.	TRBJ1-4	CAIRDESTNEKLFF	TGTGCCATCCGGGACGAGTCAACTAATGAAAAACTGTTTTTT
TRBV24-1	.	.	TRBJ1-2	CATSDLGSSWGYTF	TGTGCCACCAGTGATTTGGGCAGCTCTTGGGGCTACACCTTC
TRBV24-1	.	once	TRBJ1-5	CATSAGHPNQPQHF	TGTGCCACCAGTGCAGGCCACCCGAATCAGCCCCAGCATTTT
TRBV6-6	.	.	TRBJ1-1	CAITKDGNTEAFF	TGTGCCATCACCAAGGACGGGAACACTGAAGCTTTCTTT
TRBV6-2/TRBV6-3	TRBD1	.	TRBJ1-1	CASSYPWDRAVTEAFF	TGTGCCAGCAGTTACCCTTGGGACAGGGCTGTCACTGAAGCTTTCTTT
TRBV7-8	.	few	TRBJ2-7	CASSAPPGLLYEQYF	TGTGCCAGCAGCGCCCCACCGGGACTCCTATACGAGCAGTACTTC
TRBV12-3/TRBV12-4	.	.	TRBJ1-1	CASSLRNTEAFF	TGTGCCAGCAGTTTACGGAACACTGAAGCTTTCTTT
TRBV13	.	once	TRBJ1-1	CASSPTSNTEAFF	TGTGCCAGCAGCCCCACTTCGAACACTGAAGCTTTCTTT
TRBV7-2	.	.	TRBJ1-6	CASSLRNSPLHF	TGTGCCAGCAGCTTAAGAAATTCACCCCTCCACTTT
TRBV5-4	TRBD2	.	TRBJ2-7	CASSLSSGAYEQYF	TGTGCCAGCAGCTTGTCTAGCGGGGCCTACGAGCAGTACTTC
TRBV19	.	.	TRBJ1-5	CASRTLGQTNQPQHF	TGTGCCAGTAGGACCTTGGGGCAGACCAATCAGCCCCAGCATTTT
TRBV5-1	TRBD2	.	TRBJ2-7	CASSLALAGASEQYF	TGCGCCAGCAGCTTGGCGCTAGCGGGAGCCTCCGAGCAGTACTTC
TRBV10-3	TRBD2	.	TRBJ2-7	CAIRSGTSGPYEQYF	TGTGCCATCAGATCCGGGACTAGCGGCCCCTACGAGCAGTACTTC
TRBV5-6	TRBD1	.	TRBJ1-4	CASSYGTGGREKLFF	TGTGCCAGCAGTTACGGGACAGGGGGACGAGAAAAACTGTTTTTT
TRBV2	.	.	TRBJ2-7	CASSDTRYEQYF	TGTGCCAGCAGTGATACTCGGTACGAGCAGTACTTC
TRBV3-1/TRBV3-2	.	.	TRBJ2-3	CASSQDSRLGYTDTQYF	TGTGCCAGCAGCCAAGATAGCCGGCTCGGGTACACAGATACGCAGTATTTT
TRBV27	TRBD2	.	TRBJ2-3	CASKISGRTPDTQYF	TGTGCCAGCAAAATTAGCGGGAGGACCCCAGATACGCAGTATTTT
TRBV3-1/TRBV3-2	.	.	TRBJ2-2	CASSQVTGASFRAGELFF	TGTGCCAGCAGCCAAGTCACGGGGGCTTCCTTTAGAGCCGGGGAGCTGTTTTTT
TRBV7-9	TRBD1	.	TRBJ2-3	CASSPRQGRTDTQYF	TGTGCCAGCAGCCCCCGACAGGGACGCACAGATACGCAGTATTTT
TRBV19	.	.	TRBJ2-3	CASSLLGGRGSTDTQYF	TGTGCCAGTAGTCTTCTTGGGGGTCGGGGAAGCACAGATACGCAGTATTTT
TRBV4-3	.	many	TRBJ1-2	CASSQVAGSLYGYTF	TGCGCCAGCAGCCAAGTGGCCGGAAGTTTATATGGCTACACCTTC
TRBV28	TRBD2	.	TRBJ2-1	CASSSPHGLAGGNEQFF	TGTGCCAGCAGTTCTCCCCATGGGCTAGCGGGAGGCAATGAGCAGTTCTTC
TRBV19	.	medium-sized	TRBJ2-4	CARGGELLAKNIQYF	TGTGCCAGAGGCGGGGAGTTACTAGCCAAAAACATTCAGTACTTC
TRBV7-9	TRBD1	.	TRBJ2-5	CASSLDWTGTETQYF	TGTGCCAGCAGCTTAGATTGGACAGGGACAGAGACCCAGTACTTC
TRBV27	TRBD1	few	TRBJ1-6	CASSFQTGYYNSPLHF	TGTGCCAGCAGTTTTCAGACAGGGTACTATAATTCACCCCTCCACTTT
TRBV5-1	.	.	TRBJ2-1	CASSLEPISYNEQFF	TGCGCCAGCAGCTTGGAGCCGATATCGTACAATGAGCAGTTCTTC
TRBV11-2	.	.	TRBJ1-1	CASSPVRTRGWGGEAFF	TGTGCCAGCAGCCCAGTCCGGACCCGGGGGTGGGGAGGTGAAGCTTTCTTT
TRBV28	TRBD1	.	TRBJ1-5	CASSLVDRGTYSNQPQHF	TGTGCCAGCAGTTTAGTGGACAGGGGAACTTATAGCAATCAGCCCCAGCATTTT
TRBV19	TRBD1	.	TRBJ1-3	CASRQGAGNTIYF	TGTGCCAGTCGACAGGGAGCTGGAAACACCATATATTTT
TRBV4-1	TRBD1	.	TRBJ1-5	CASSNFPKTGTNQPQHF	TGCGCCAGCAGCAATTTCCCAAAGACAGGGACCAATCAGCCCCAGCATTTT
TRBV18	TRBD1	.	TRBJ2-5	CASSPETGLQETQYF	TGTGCCAGCTCACCAGAGACAGGGCTCCAAGAGACCCAGTACTTC
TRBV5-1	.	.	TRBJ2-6	CASSLVPGDSGANVLTF	TGCGCCAGCAGCTTGGTGCCGGGCGACTCTGGGGCCAACGTCCTGACTTTC
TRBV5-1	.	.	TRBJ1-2	CASRRGELDGYTF	TGCGCCAGCAGAAGGGGGGAACTGGATGGCTACACCTTC
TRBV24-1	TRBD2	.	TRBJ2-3	CATSDHRTSGTDTQYF	TGTGCCACCAGTGACCACCGGACTAGCGGAACAGATACGCAGTATTTT
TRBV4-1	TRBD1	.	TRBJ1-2	CASSQGSTMQGAPYGYTF	TGCGCCAGCAGCCAAGGTAGTACGATGCAGGGGGCACCCTATGGCTACACCTTC
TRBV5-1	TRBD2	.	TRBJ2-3	CASSLELLAGGLDTQYF	TGCGCCAGCAGCTTGGAATTACTAGCGGGGGGCCTCGATACGCAGTATTTT
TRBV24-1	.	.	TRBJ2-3	CATSDWVGSTDTQYF	TGTGCCACCAGTGATTGGGTGGGAAGCACAGATACGCAGTATTTT
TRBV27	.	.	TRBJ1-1	CASSLGGKTEAFF	TGTGCCAGCAGTTTAGGAGGGAAGACTGAAGCTTTCTTT
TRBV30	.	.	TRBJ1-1	CAWISGMNTEAFF	TGTGCCTGGATTTCAGGGATGAACACTGAAGCTTTCTTT
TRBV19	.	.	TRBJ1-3	CASIGVSGNTIYF	TGTGCCAGTATTGGGGTCTCTGGAAACACCATATATTTT
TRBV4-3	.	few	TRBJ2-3	CASSQDLGRTDTQYF	TGCGCCAGCAGCCAAGACTTAGGTCGGACAGATACGCAGTATTTT
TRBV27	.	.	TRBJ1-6	CASSPSRGTSYNSPLHF	TGTGCCAGCAGTCCATCCAGGGGCACATCCTATAATTCACCCCTCCACTTT
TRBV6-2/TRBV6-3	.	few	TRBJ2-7	CASSPRQSTFSYEQYF	TGTGCCAGCAGCCCGAGACAGAGTACATTCTCCTACGAGCAGTACTTC
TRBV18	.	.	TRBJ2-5	CASSPEGGETQYF	TGTGCCAGCTCACCAGAGGGAGGCGAGACCCAGTACTTC